This entry is about one TCR beta chain. Per the study methods: Amplification from reference gene primers served as the basis for estimated nucleated cell counts. Repertoires were generated with immunoSEQ multiplex PCR, while TCRdb's copy carries only in-frame clones and drops some. V, J and clone size were drawn from that table, and D and trimming were deduced from the DNA. The sample yields roughly 200,000 clones, 84% seen once. The CDR3 has 14 residues. Trimming took off 3 bases at V and 9 bases at J, with 14 bases between the two ends. Germline V CDR1 and CDR2: LNHDA, SQIVND (reference sequence). This entry belongs to a study of blood T cell repertoires in COVID-19. Study overall: Specimens from acute and convalescent COVID-19 originated in the United States, Italy and Spain. T cells, B-cell-depleted T cells, or PBMCs provided the cDNA or gDNA that served as material.

The TCR sequence derives from a man aged 45-65 years with active or convalescent COVID-19. The sequenced sample was peripheral blood. The chain combines TRBV19 with TRBJ2-2, with a possible D match to TRBD2 (5 bases). The CDR3 DNA is TGTGCCAGTAGTATTCGGGGAACCCACCGGGAGCTGTTTTTT. Translation gives CASSIRGTHRELFF.